These 6 T cell receptor beta chains originate from one sample sequenced in a study of T cells in women clearing cervical HPV infection. Sequenced by immunoSEQ multiplex PCR; TCRdb stores in-frame clones only, minus some. The sample totals roughly 42,000 clones; its top ten clones hold 0.95% to 1.5%. Sequenced input: blood buffy coat. These receptors all come from a woman between 18 and 70 years old with a cervical HPV16 infection that either progressed to CIN3+ or cleared (not recorded which).

Worth noting for this clone: Sequencing ends 3 residues short of the CDR3 end; the germline J gene provides the rest. This chain connects TRBV7-2 to TRBJ1-1, with a possible D match to TRBD1 (6 bases). This CDR3 is built from 13 residues. Trimming stripped 4 bases from V and 4 bases from J, with 10 bases between. Germline CDR1 SGHTA, CDR2 FQGNSA. CDR3 bases read: TGTGCCAGCAGCTCCGACAGGACCACTGAA. This gives the protein CASSSDRTTE. The complete CDR3 reads CASSSDRTTEAFF.

Details on this clone: With the read ending 3 residues before the CDR3 end, the germline J gene is used to fill in that end. V is TRBV7-9 and J is TRBJ2-7; D is possibly TRBD1 (5 bases). The CDR3 runs 15 residues. Trimming stripped 5 bases from V and 5 bases from J, with 19 bases between. Germline V gives CDR1 SEHNR, CDR2 FQNEAQ (reference sequence). The part of the CDR3 DNA that was read is TGTGCCAGCAGCCAAGAAACGAACAGGTTGGACGAG. Residues: CASSQETNRLDE. The whole CDR3 reads CASSQETNRLDEQYF.

In the case of this clone: The read stops 3 residues short of the end of the CDR3; the missing end is completed from the germline J gene. This chain uses TRBV7-7 with TRBJ2-3, with TRBD2 identical over 8 bases. This CDR3 is built from 17 residues. With V trimmed by 1 base and J by 0 bases, 6 bases remained unmatched. Germline CDR1 is SSHAT and CDR2 is FNYEAQ (reference sequence). The covered CDR3 bases are TGTGCCAGCAGCTTAGGGGTAGCGGGGCCTAGCACAGATACG. Translation: CASSLGVAGPSTDT. The complete CDR3 reads CASSLGVAGPSTDTQYF.

Notes on this clone: The read falls 3 residues short of the CDR3 end, and the missing part is taken from the germline J gene. V gene TRBV29-1 combines with J gene TRBJ2-4; TRBD1 matches 8 bases. The CDR3 totals 19 residues. Trimming cost V 0 bases and J 0 bases; bases outside gene matches: 13. Germline CDR1 is SQVTM and CDR2 is ANQGSEA. CDR3 in amino acids: CSVEDRGTGGLIAKNIQYF. The sequenced part of the CDR3 DNA is TGCAGCGTTGAAGATCGGGGAACAGGGGGGCTAATAGCCAAAAACATT.

In the case of this clone: The DNA ends 3 residues before the CDR3 does, and the rest of the CDR3 is filled in from the germline J gene. The chain uses TRBV7-2 and TRBJ1-6; D might be TRBD1 (6 bases). The CDR3 consists of 15 residues. Per the germline V gene, CDR1 is SGHTA and CDR2 is FQGNSA. Trimming removed 1 base from V and 6 bases from J, with 10 bases in between. The CDR3 here is CASSLGGPTNSPLHF. CDR3 DNA (partial): TGTGCCAGCAGCTTAGGGGGGCCTACTAATTCACCC.

A remark on this clone: The read terminates 3 residues before the CDR3 end, so the remaining end is supplied by the germline J gene. The rearrangement uses TRBV20-1 and TRBJ2-5; D uncertain. The CDR3 loop spans 14 amino acids. Germline values: CDR1 DFQATT, CDR2 SNEGSKA (reference sequence). The V gene lost 4 bases and the J gene lost 5 bases, with 17 bases spanning the gap. CDR3: CSATPARSRETQYF. The CDR3 DNA, read in part, is TGCAGTGCTACCCCTGCCCGTTCGAGGGAGACC.